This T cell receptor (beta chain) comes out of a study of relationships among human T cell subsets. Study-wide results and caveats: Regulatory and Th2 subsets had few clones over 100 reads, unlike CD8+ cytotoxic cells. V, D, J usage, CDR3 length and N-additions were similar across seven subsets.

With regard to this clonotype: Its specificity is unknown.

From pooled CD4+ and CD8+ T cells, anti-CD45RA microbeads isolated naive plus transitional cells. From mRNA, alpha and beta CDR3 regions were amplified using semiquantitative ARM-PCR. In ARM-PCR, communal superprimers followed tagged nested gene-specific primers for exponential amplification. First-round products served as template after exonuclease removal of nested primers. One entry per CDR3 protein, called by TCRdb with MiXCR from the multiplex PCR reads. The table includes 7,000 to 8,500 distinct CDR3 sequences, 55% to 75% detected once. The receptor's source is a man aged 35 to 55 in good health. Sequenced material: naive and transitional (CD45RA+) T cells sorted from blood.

The DNA for the CDR3 is TGTGCCAGCAGTCCGGGACAGTTGTATAGCAATCAGCCCCAGCATTTT. Protein sequence: CASSPGQLYSNQPQHF. The rearrangement joins TRBV28 to TRBJ1-5; 7 bases map to TRBD1. This CDR3 has 16 amino acids. V lost 5 bases, J lost 0 bases, and 7 bases stayed unmatched. Germline CDR1 reads MDHEN; CDR2 reads SYDVKM.